This TCR beta chain derives from a study of T cell responses to AZD1222 COVID-19 vaccine. Overall study context: Analyses pooled second doses at about 4 or about 12 weeks.

Only in-frame clones appear in the TCRdb table, and some are missing; sequencing was by immunoSEQ multiplex PCR. Here the sample spans 95,000 to 150,000 clones, around 87% being singletons. A note on this clone: What it recognizes is unknown.

Trimming took off 4 bases at V and 4 bases at J, with 10 bases between the two ends. The CDR3 runs 14 residues. Germline V gene data show CDR1 as PRHDT and CDR2 as FYEKMQ (reference sequence). General study results and limits: At 160-218 and 743-854, vaccine-associated CD4 TCRs were dominant, and they spanned spike. Donor demographics were predominantly white British with a female majority; clonal diversity may be underestimated.

Sequenced material: peripheral blood, taken on day 0 of AZD1222 vaccination. This chain connects TRBV13 to TRBJ1-4; D uncertain. This clonotype was sampled from an adult in good health. Here the CDR3 reads CASSYRTGNEKLFF. For the CDR3, the DNA is TGTGCCAGCAGCTACCGGACGGGTAATGAAAAACTGTTTTTT.